Presented here are 15 T cell receptor beta chains from one specimen sequenced in a study of T-cell memory formation after mild COVID-19. MiXCR was run by TCRdb on the 5' RACE reads, yielding one entry per CDR3 protein. The sample records about 210,000 distinct CDR3 sequences, 27% being singletons. Specimen: PBMCs or a T cell subset sorted from them (not recorded which). The receptors here all came from an adult woman who had mild COVID-19 (a few samples of this study predate the infection). Cell type and time point are not known.

The V call is TRBV29-1, the J call TRBJ2-7; tentatively, D is TRBD1 (5 bases). This CDR3 spans 13 amino acids. Germline CDR1 and CDR2: SQVTM and ANQGSEA. Deletions cut 2 bases from V and 5 bases from J, with 13 bases between. The CDR3 sequence is CSVEYHQGNEQYF. CDR3 DNA: TGCAGCGTTGAATACCATCAGGGTAACGAGCAGTACTTC.

V is TRBV6-2 or TRBV6-3 and J is TRBJ2-1, with a weak D call TRBD2 (6 bases). The CDR3 has 15 amino acids. The germline V and J ends were trimmed by 8 bases and 1 base, with 15 bases remaining between them. Germline values: CDR1 MNHEY, CDR2 SVGEGT. In DNA form, the CDR3 reads TGTGCCAGCTCGGGGTACCTAGCGTCCTACAATGAGCAGTTCTTC. Translation: CASSGYLASYNEQFF.

V usage is TRBV20-1 and J usage is TRBJ2-3, with 10 bases that match TRBD2. The CDR3 runs 15 residues. The germline CDR1 and CDR2 sequences are DFQATT and SNEGSKA (reference sequence). The junction had 5 bases not matched to a gene; V was cut back by 1 base and J by 4 bases. This CDR3 reads CSARAPSGRADTQYF. CDR3 in DNA: TGCAGTGCTAGAGCCCCCAGCGGGAGGGCAGATACGCAGTATTTT.

This clonotype was detected a few times. The chain recombines TRBV13 with TRBJ2-1; TRBD1 agrees at 11 bases. The CDR3 totals 18 residues. Germline values: CDR1 PRHDT, CDR2 FYEKMQ (reference sequence). V lost 4 bases to trimming and J lost 1 base; unmatched junction nucleotides: 9. CDR3 sequence reads: CASSSDPGTGGSYNEQFF. The DNA for the CDR3 is TGTGCCAGCAGCTCGGATCCTGGGACAGGGGGGTCCTACAATGAGCAGTTCTTC.

The rearrangement links TRBV12-5 to TRBJ2-7; D gene uncertain. The germline V and J ends were trimmed by 5 bases and 3 bases, with 8 bases remaining between them. Germline assignment: CDR1 LGHNT and CDR2 FRNRAP. The CDR3 is made up of 12 amino acids. The CDR3: CASGPYIYEQYF. The CDR3, as DNA: TGTGCTAGTGGTCCATATATCTACGAGCAGTACTTC.

This CDR3 reads CSVPHPASVNSYNEQFF. CDR3 bases: TGCAGCGTTCCCCACCCTGCTAGCGTGAACTCCTACAATGAGCAGTTCTTC. The genes are TRBV29-1 and TRBJ2-1; perhaps TRBD2 as D (6 bases). The CDR3 runs to 17 residues. V shed 5 bases and J shed 0 bases, with 20 bases lying between them. The germline V gene encodes CDR1 SQVTM and CDR2 ANQGSEA.

This clonotype has more than one count but fewer than ten. V and J are TRBV27 and TRBJ2-7; 14 positions agree with TRBD2. The length of the CDR3 is 14 residues. V shed 6 bases, J shed 6 bases, and the junction held 4 bases outside the gene matches. Looked up from germline, CDR1 is MNHEY and CDR2 is SMNVEV (reference sequence). The CDR3 spells CASRGLAGVPEQYF. In nucleotides, the CDR3 is TGTGCCAGCAGGGGACTAGCGGGAGTTCCCGAGCAGTACTTC.

This clonotype came up a few times. This sequence joins TRBV3-1 and TRBJ2-7; 13 nucleotides align to TRBD2. Trimming took 4 bases from V and 3 from J; bases not matched to a gene: 9. CDR1 and CDR2 (germline): LGHDT, YNNKEL (reference sequence). The CDR3 totals 17 residues. As DNA, the CDR3 is TGTGCCAGCAGCCGAGGACTAGCGGGAGTAGGGCTCTACGAGCAGTACTTC. The encoded protein is CASSRGLAGVGLYEQYF.

V is TRBV7-8 and J is TRBJ2-6, with 8 nucleotides matching TRBD1. V shed 6 bases, J shed 1 base, and the junction held 8 bases outside the gene matches. This CDR3 is built from 17 residues. Germline V lookup: CDR1 SGHVS, CDR2 FQNEAQ. Here the CDR3 DNA reads TGTGCCAGCAGTTCAGGGGGCTTTAGGTCTGGGGCCAACGTCCTGACTTTC. Protein: CASSSGGFRSGANVLTF.

This CDR3 reads CASSLDRGPDTQYF. CDR3 DNA sequence: TGTGCCAGCAGTTTAGATAGGGGGCCAGATACGCAGTATTTT. The chain combines TRBV27 with TRBJ2-3, with 7 bases aligning to TRBD1. V lost 2 bases, J lost 4 bases, and 3 bases stayed unmatched. The CDR3 totals 14 residues. Per germline, CDR1 MNHEY and CDR2 SMNVEV (reference sequence).

This chain links TRBV6-5 with TRBJ2-3; D is undetermined. Germline lookup yields CDR1 MNHEY and CDR2 SVGAGI. The CDR3 totals 16 residues. V gave up 2 bases and J gave up 4 bases, with 16 bases separating them. CDR3 sequence: CASSYHQTSQADTQYF. The CDR3 bases are TGTGCCAGCAGTTACCACCAGACCTCGCAGGCAGATACGCAGTATTTT.

This clonotype was observed a few times. The chain recombines TRBV7-8 with TRBJ2-1; TRBD1 aligns across 7 bases. This CDR3 is 15 amino acids long. V lost 3 bases, J lost 8 bases, and 10 bases stayed unmatched. The germline V gene has CDR1 SGHVS and CDR2 FQNEAQ. Here the CDR3 DNA reads TGTGCCAGCAGCTTTCACAGGGGATCGGACGATGAGCAGTTCTTC. It encodes CASSFHRGSDDEQFF. Based on the CDR3 plus reference TRBV7-8 and TRBJ2-1, the full variable domain is GAGVSQSPRYKVAKRGQDVALRCDPISGHVSLFWYQQALGQGPEFLTYFQNEAQLDKSGLPSDRFFAERPEGSVSTLKIQRTQQEDSAVYLCASSFHRGSDDEQFFGPGTRLTVL.

This clonotype turned up a few times. The CDR3 DNA reads as TGCAGTGCCTCAGATGTGCGGGACTGGGGATATGGCTACACCTTC. Translated: CSASDVRDWGYGYTF. V usage is TRBV20-1 and J usage is TRBJ1-2; D might be TRBD1 (5 bases). This CDR3 is 15 amino acids long. V lost 6 bases, J lost 5 bases, and 22 bases lay in between. Germline CDR1 and CDR2: DFQATT and SNEGSKA (reference sequence).

V and J are TRBV4-3 and TRBJ1-1, with D unresolved. CDR3 size: 13 residues. The ends were cut back, 2 bases at V and 6 bases at J, with 10 bases in the middle. Germline CDR1 LGHNA, CDR2 YSLEER. Here the CDR3 DNA reads TGCGCCAGCAGCCAATTTGCTAGCCCTGAAGCTTTCTTT. This gives the protein CASSQFASPEAFF.

The V and J genes are TRBV24-1 and TRBJ1-2, with D possibly matching TRBD1 (5 bases). V lost 10 bases to trimming and J lost 2 bases, with 10 bases between them. This CDR3 comprises 12 residues. The V gene's germline CDR1 is KGHDR and CDR2 SFDVKD. The CDR3 here is CATRDGNYGYTF. DNA for the CDR3: TGTGCCACTCGGGACGGCAACTATGGCTACACCTTC.